The 13 T cell receptor beta chains given below trace back to one sample, sequenced in a study of blood T cell repertoires in COVID-19. TCRdb keeps only in-frame clones here, not all; method: immunoSEQ multiplex PCR. Of 250,000 to 400,000 clones listed, roughly 90% are singletons. The sample taken for sequencing was PBMCs or T cells enriched from blood (not recorded which). The receptor source for this set is a man between 60 and 75 years old who had recovered from COVID-19.

This CDR3 is CASSPRDRVNSPLHF. CDR3 DNA sequence: TGTGCCAGCAGCCCCCGGGACAGGGTAAATTCACCCCTCCACTTT. V gene TRBV3-1 (or the pseudogene TRBV3-2) combines with J gene TRBJ1-6; TRBD1 aligns across 9 bases. After removal of 4 bases from V and 7 bases from J, the junction contained 5 bases not matched to a gene. The CDR3 length is 15 residues. Germline-derived CDR1 and CDR2 are LGHDT and YNNKEL (reference sequence).

The chain joins TRBV7-5 to TRBJ1-4; the tabulated D call, TRBD1, remains unverified against the DNA. TRBV7-5 constitutes a pseudogene. The CDR3 runs to 15 residues. CDR3: CVRSLEGEGNEKLFF. The CDR3 DNA sequence: TGTGTCAGAAGCTTAGAAGGGGAAGGGAATGAAAAACTGTTTTTT.

This sequence joins TRBV19 and TRBJ1-4; D might be TRBD1 (6 bases). CDR3 length equals 13 residues. V dropped 9 bases and J dropped 7 bases, with 15 bases sitting between them. In germline, CDR1 is LNHDA, CDR2 SQIVND (reference sequence). CDR3 in DNA: TGTGCCAGCAATACGGGACATCGTGAAAAACTGTTTTTT. Translation gives CASNTGHREKLFF.

This chain links TRBV5-1 with TRBJ2-3; D is possibly TRBD1 (6 bases). The V and J ends lost 6 bases and 6 bases respectively, with 11 bases between them. This CDR3 is 12 amino acids long. Germline CDR1 is SGHRS and CDR2 is YFSETQ. CDR3 coding DNA: TGCGCCAGCAACCTAAGGGGGGATACGCAGTATTTT. Amino acid sequence: CASNLRGDTQYF. Full variable domain (outside the CDR3, taken from reference TRBV5-1 and TRBJ2-3): KAGVTQTPRYLIKTRGQQVTLSCSPISGHRSVSWYQQTPGQGLQFLFEYFSETQRNKGNFPGRFSGRQFSNSRSEMNVSTLELGDSALYLCASNLRGDTQYFGPGTRLTVL.

V gene TRBV28 combines with J gene TRBJ2-1, with TRBD2 as a possible D gene (5 bases). The length of the CDR3 is 15 residues. V lost 3 bases, J lost 3 bases, and 12 bases lay in between. The V gene's germline CDR1 is MDHEN and CDR2 SYDVKM. The CDR3 sequence: CASSLKRIFYNEQFF. CDR3 bases: TGTGCCAGCAGTTTGAAGCGGATCTTCTACAATGAGCAGTTCTTC.

CDR3 sequence: CASRRLTGFQETQYF. The CDR3 coding sequence is TGTGCCAGCAGACGCTTGACAGGATTTCAAGAGACCCAGTACTTC. This chain connects TRBV6-5 to TRBJ2-5; tentatively, D is TRBD1 (6 bases). Germline CDR1 and CDR2: MNHEY and SVGAGI. V was pared by 6 bases and J by 2 bases, with 16 bases between. The CDR3 consists of 15 residues.

Only one count was recorded for this clone. The chain recombines TRBV5-1 with TRBJ2-6; D is perhaps TRBD1 (6 bases). The CDR3 length is 17 residues. CDR1 and CDR2 (germline): SGHRS, YFSETQ. Trimming took off 4 bases at V and 4 bases at J, with 18 bases between the two ends. The CDR3 DNA is TGCGCCAGCAGCATCTTGACAGGACAGTCCGGGGCCAACGTCCTGACTTTC. Protein product: CASSILTGQSGANVLTF.

This chain links TRBV7-6 with TRBJ2-7; 10 nucleotides align to TRBD2. Germline CDR1 and CDR2: SGHVS and FNYEAQ. V dropped 2 bases and J dropped 5; count of bases not matched to a gene: 6. The CDR3 has 15 residues. The CDR3 is CASSLPAGGPHEQYF. CDR3 coding DNA: TGTGCCAGCAGCTTACCAGCGGGAGGGCCCCACGAGCAGTACTTC.

This chain uses TRBV18 with TRBJ2-5; D remains unclear. This CDR3 spans 12 amino acids. Germline CDR1 reads KGHSH; CDR2 reads LQKENI. V was clipped by 3 bases and J by 2 bases, with 4 bases between them. CDR3 DNA sequence: TGTGCCAGCTCACCCCCTCAAGAGACCCAGTACTTC. Translating gives CASSPPQETQYF.

The chain employs TRBV24-1 and TRBJ2-7; 7 bases are a match to TRBD1. Germline loops: CDR1 KGHDR, CDR2 SFDVKD. J lost 2 bases, V lost 6 bases, and 3 bases had no gene match. This CDR3 spans 13 amino acids. The CDR3 region is CATSRQGTYEQYF. DNA for the CDR3: TGTGCCACCAGTCGACAGGGAACCTACGAGCAGTACTTC.

This clone was found once. The V call is TRBV15, the J call TRBJ2-1, with no clear D. The CDR3 contains 15 residues. From germline, CDR1 is LNHNV and CDR2 YYDKDF (reference sequence). V lost 1 base to trimming and J lost 1 base, with 8 bases between them. CDR3 protein: CATSRGHFSYNEQFF. CDR3 bases: TGTGCCACCAGCAGAGGACACTTTTCCTACAATGAGCAGTTCTTC.

This rearrangement joins TRBV7-2 to TRBJ2-5; possibly TRBD1 for D (5 bases). The CDR3 loop spans 15 amino acids. Germline CDR1 and CDR2: SGHTA and FQGNSA. Trimming shortened V by 5 bases and J by 1 base, and 14 bases separated the two germline ends. The CDR3 DNA reads TGTGCCAGCAGCGCATCGACAGCTTTCCAAGAGACCCAGTACTTC. Its protein is CASSASTAFQETQYF.

V usage is TRBV11-2 and J usage is TRBJ2-5, with 7 nucleotides matching TRBD1. The CDR3 runs 15 residues. Unmatched junction bases numbered 11, after V lost 6 bases and J lost 4 bases. Germline loops: CDR1 SGHAT, CDR2 FQNNGV. For the CDR3, the DNA is TGTGCCAGCAGTACACAGGGGAAGTCTGGAGAGACCCAGTACTTC. This gives the protein CASSTQGKSGETQYF.